What follows are 17 T cell receptor beta chains derived from one specimen sequenced in a study of blood T cell repertoires in COVID-19. The method was immunoSEQ multiplex PCR; TCRdb's version includes in-frame clones alone and lacks a portion of them. This sample yields 95,000 to 130,000 clones, of which around four fifths are seen a single time; 2% to 2.5% belongs to the top ten. The sample comprised peripheral blood. The receptors shown here come from a man aged 30 to 45 with acute or convalescent COVID-19.

The genes are TRBV19 and TRBJ1-1; tentative D call: TRBD1 (5 bases). With 1 base removed from V and 5 bases from J, the gap between germline ends came to 14 bases. CDR3 length: 15 amino acids. CDR1 LNHDA and CDR2 SQIVND come from the germline V gene (reference sequence). CDR3 region: CASSIGPSGGTEAFF. The CDR3 DNA is TGTGCCAGTAGTATAGGTCCCTCCGGGGGGACTGAAGCTTTCTTT.

This clone came up a few times. The V call is TRBV3-1 (or the pseudogene TRBV3-2), the J call TRBJ2-3; 7 nucleotides match TRBD1. This CDR3 is 13 amino acids long. J was trimmed by 10 bases and V by 8 bases; bases with no gene match: 12. Per the germline V gene, CDR1 is LGHDT and CDR2 is YNNKEL (reference sequence). CDR3 nucleotides: TGTGCCAGCCAATCCACAGGGGCTAGAGCGCAGTATTTT. Translating it yields CASQSTGARAQYF.

This clone was detected only a few times. V is TRBV5-1 and J is TRBJ1-2, with 7 bases fitting TRBD1. This CDR3 spans 14 amino acids. V trimming: 0 bases; J trimming: 2 bases; junction bases outside the gene matches: 1. CDR1 is SGHRS, CDR2 YFSETQ, per germline. CDR3 sequence: CASSLEGQNYGYTF. The CDR3 coding sequence is TGCGCCAGCAGCTTGGAGGGACAGAACTATGGCTACACCTTC.

In its sample, this clone was seen a few times. The chain joins TRBV11-1 to TRBJ1-2, with TRBD1 matching 7 bases. The V gene end was trimmed by 5 bases and the J gene end by 3 bases; junction bases not matched to a gene: 6. Per the germline V gene, CDR1 is SGHAT and CDR2 is FQDESV (reference sequence). The CDR3 runs 14 residues. The CDR3 here is CASSPRTGDYGYTF. As DNA, the CDR3 is TGTGCCAGCAGCCCCAGGACAGGCGACTATGGCTACACCTTC.

This clone was detected only a few times. The J gene is TRBJ2-5, the V gene TRBV18; D not resolved. The CDR3 consists of 14 residues. Between the trimmed V and J ends, which lost 0 bases and 1 base, there was a span of 6 bases. The germline CDR1 and CDR2 sequences are KGHSH and LQKENI. The CDR3: CASSPPVSQETQYF. Written as DNA, the CDR3 is TGTGCCAGCTCACCACCTGTCTCCCAAGAGACCCAGTACTTC.

This chain joins TRBV30 and TRBJ1-2, with 9 nucleotides matching TRBD1. The length of the CDR3 is 13 residues. Germline V gene sequence: CDR1 GTSNPN, CDR2 SVGIG (reference sequence). V was clipped by 2 bases and J by 3 bases; unmatched bases: 1. The chain's CDR3 is CAWSRQGDYGYTF. For the CDR3, the DNA is TGTGCCTGGAGTCGACAGGGGGACTATGGCTACACCTTC.

The chain links TRBV7-9 to TRBJ2-2, with TRBD1 matching over 7 bases. The CDR3 length is 17 residues. The ends lost 5 bases at V and 3 bases at J; junction bases unmatched: 12. CDR1 and CDR2 (germline): SEHNR, FQNEAQ (reference sequence). CDR3 amino acids: CASSRVGDRLYTGELFF. DNA for the CDR3: TGTGCCAGCAGCCGGGTAGGGGACAGATTATACACCGGGGAGCTGTTTTTT.

This chain connects TRBV7-9 to TRBJ1-2; no clear D. Per germline, CDR1 SEHNR and CDR2 FQNEAQ (reference sequence). This CDR3 spans 13 amino acids. Trimming took 8 bases from V and 10 from J, leaving 20 bases between them. CDR3 coding DNA: TGTGCCAGCGGACTCCCCACAGAATTCTCCTACACCTTC. Protein product: CASGLPTEFSYTF.

The V call is TRBV19, the J call TRBJ1-1; possible D gene TRBD1, 5 bases. With 10 bases removed from V and 4 bases from J, the gap between germline ends came to 10 bases. CDR1 LNHDA and CDR2 SQIVND come from the germline V gene (reference sequence). There are 11 residues in the CDR3. The CDR3 is CAILGGTEAFF. In DNA, the CDR3 is TGTGCCATCTTGGGGGGCACTGAAGCTTTCTTT.

V and J are TRBV19 and TRBJ1-1; D possibly corresponds to TRBD1 (5 bases). Trimming took off 7 bases at V and 0 bases at J, with 18 bases between the two ends. The germline gives CDR1 LNHDA, CDR2 SQIVND (reference sequence). The CDR3 covers 16 residues. CDR3 sequence reads: CASTIADTAMNTEAFF. CDR3 nucleotide sequence: TGTGCCAGTACCATAGCGGACACGGCCATGAACACTGAAGCTTTCTTT.

The J gene is TRBJ1-5, the V gene TRBV19, with 8 bases that match TRBD1. V was pared by 6 bases and J by 3 bases, with 10 bases of the junction left unmatched. CDR1 is LNHDA, CDR2 SQIVND, per germline (reference sequence). This CDR3 has 16 amino acids. The CDR3 region is CASRIQGGETNQPQHF. The DNA of the CDR3 is TGTGCCAGTAGAATACAGGGGGGTGAGACCAATCAGCCCCAGCATTTT. The variable domain in full, completed from reference TRBV19 and TRBJ1-5, reads DGGITQSPKYLFRKEGQNVTLSCEQNLNHDAMYWYRQDPGQGLRLIYYSQIVNDFQKGDIAEGYSVSREKKESFPLTVTSAQKNPTAFYLCASRIQGGETNQPQHFGDGTRLSIL.

The rearrangement links TRBV6-2 or TRBV6-3 to TRBJ2-1; a weak D match, TRBD2 (5 bases). Germline CDR1 MNHEY, CDR2 SVGEGT. Between the trimmed V and J ends, which lost 2 bases and 12 bases, there was a span of 8 bases. The CDR3 consists of 11 residues. This chain's CDR3 is CASSYGGPQFF. The CDR3 DNA is TGTGCCAGCAGTTACGGCGGGCCGCAGTTCTTC.

The chain carries TRBV7-3 and TRBJ2-2; 9 positions match TRBD1. The trim removed 2 bases at V and 5 bases at J, leaving 12 bases unmatched. Germline CDR1 SGHTA, CDR2 FQGTGA. The CDR3 is 18 residues long. The DNA of the CDR3 is TGTGCCAGCAGCTTATTGCCCCCGGGACAGGGTGGTACCGGGGAGCTGTTTTTT. Encoded protein: CASSLLPPGQGGTGELFF.

V and J are TRBV30 and TRBJ2-3; 16 bases match TRBD2. After removal of 6 bases from V and 5 bases from J, the junction contained 8 bases not matched to a gene. The CDR3 runs 16 residues. CDR1 is GTSNPN and CDR2 is SVGIG in the germline V gene (reference sequence). The CDR3 nucleotides are TGTGCCTGTAGGAAGGGACTAGCGGGGGGGTTAGATACGCAGTATTTT. Residues: CACRKGLAGGLDTQYF.

The chain couples TRBV7-9 to TRBJ2-5, with unresolved D. Trimming cost V 0 bases and J 7 bases, with 15 bases left between them. This CDR3 region has 15 residues. CDR1 is SEHNR and CDR2 is FQNEAQ in the germline V gene (reference sequence). CDR3 region: CASSLAGQFPATQYF. Written as DNA, the CDR3 is TGTGCCAGCAGCTTAGCGGGCCAATTCCCGGCGACCCAGTACTTC. Full variable domain (remainder filled in from reference TRBV7-9 and TRBJ2-5): DTGVSQNPRHKITKRGQNVTFRCDPISEHNRLYWYRQTLGQGPEFLTYFQNEAQLEKSRLLSDRFSAERPKGSFSTLEIQRTEQGDSAMYLCASSLAGQFPATQYFGPGTRLLVL.

The CDR3 loop is CASSQSRDRVDYGYTF. The CDR3 DNA is TGCGCCAGCAGTCAATCGAGAGACAGGGTTGACTATGGCTACACCTTC. The chain has TRBV23-1 and TRBJ1-2; 7 nucleotides line up with TRBD1. TRBV23-1 is treated as an ORF (open reading frame) with a function not yet certain. This CDR3 is built from 16 residues. With V trimmed by 0 bases and J by 3 bases, 7 bases remained unmatched.

The gene calls are TRBV4-1 and TRBJ1-4; a possible D gene is TRBD1 (6 bases). V was cut by 3 bases and J by 14 bases, with 13 bases left in between. Germline V lookup: CDR1 MGHRA, CDR2 YSYEKL. The CDR3 is 12 amino acids. The CDR3 here is CASSQKGDLLFF. Written as DNA, the CDR3 is TGCGCCAGCAGCCAGAAGGGGGATTTGCTGTTTTTT.